This section outlines one T cell receptor beta chain sequence together with its context. What antigen it recognizes has not been identified. The source of the sample is a study of T cells expressing NK-cell markers (dated by TCRdb to about 2020). Describing the broader study: In sorted CD3+CD56+NKG2C+, CD3+CD56+NKG2C- and CD3+CD56-NKG2C+ T-cell subsets from about 8 donors, TCR beta-chain repertoires were profiled. Illumina HiSeq 2000/2500, MiSeq or NextSeq was used to sequence libraries as 2 x 150 bp reads. All eight donors whose samples were sequenced were randomly selected healthy volunteers, three of them men and five women. Seven of the eight sequenced donors were HCMV-seropositive and one was HCMV-seronegative. Study-level results and caveats: Those dominant clonotypes were again the most abundant among CD3+CD56-NKG2C+ cells in a handful of donors, at roughly 28.3-65%. Whether the expanded NKG2C-expressing T cell clones were specific for HCMV antigens remained unclear. For roughly 6 donors, the dominant CD3+CD56+NKG2C+ clonotypes were among the top 10 CD8+ clonotypes and accounted for about 1.0-7.5% of CD8+ T cells.

The sequencer was an Illumina HiSeq 2000. 5'RACE template switching, by which a universal primer site and unique molecular identifiers were added, was used to make TCR beta cDNA libraries. cDNA synthesis was primed from the TCR beta constant segment, followed by two successive PCR amplification steps. Turning to the authors' computational methods: MIGEC was used to demultiplex reads and group the reads by UMI, and MiTCR was used to assemble and quantify clonotypes. To exclude erroneous sequences, any TCR cDNA sequence not supported by at least two reads was discarded. Downstream repertoire analysis used the tcR package, and clonotypes were matched across fractions by CDR3 nucleotide sequence plus V segment. Antigen specificity was annotated against VDJdb with VDJmatch, allowing one amino acid substitution in CDR3. Each CDR3 protein sequence appears as one entry after TCRdb reprocessed the reads, and no DNA is included. The V and J calls here are based on TCRdb, not the publication. The sample's clone listing holds 300,000 to 500,000 distinct CDR3 sequences. The ten largest clones represent about 10% of the sample.

Via the germline V gene, CDR1 is SGHAT and CDR2 FQNNGV. The CDR3 covers 16 residues, taking in both the cysteine and the phenylalanine. DNA is not on record. A commercial ELISA kit detecting HCMV-specific IgG in serum was used to determine HCMV serostatus. Ficoll density gradient centrifugation was used to isolate peripheral blood mononuclear cells from blood. The chain is made from TRBV11-2 and TRBJ2-1; without DNA, the TCRdb call of TRBD2 cannot be checked. Sequencing was done on a sample of blood T cells: a sorted CD56 or NKG2C T cell subset, CD4+ or CD8+ T cells, or bulk PBMC T cells (not recorded which). The origin of this receptor is a woman in her 50s in good health. Donor details come from another sample of the same person, matched by shared clones. The CDR3 region reads CASSLGVAGTYNEQFF.